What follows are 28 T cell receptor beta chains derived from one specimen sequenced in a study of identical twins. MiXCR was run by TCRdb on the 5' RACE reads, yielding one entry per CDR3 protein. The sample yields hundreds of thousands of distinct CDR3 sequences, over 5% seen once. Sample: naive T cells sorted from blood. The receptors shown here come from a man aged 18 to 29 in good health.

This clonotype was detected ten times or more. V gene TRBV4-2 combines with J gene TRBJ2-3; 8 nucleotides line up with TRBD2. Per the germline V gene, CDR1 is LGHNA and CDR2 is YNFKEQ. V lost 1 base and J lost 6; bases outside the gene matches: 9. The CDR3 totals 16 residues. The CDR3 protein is CASSQVSTGGVDTQYF. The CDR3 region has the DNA TGTGCCAGCAGCCAAGTGTCAACGGGAGGGGTTGATACGCAGTATTTT.

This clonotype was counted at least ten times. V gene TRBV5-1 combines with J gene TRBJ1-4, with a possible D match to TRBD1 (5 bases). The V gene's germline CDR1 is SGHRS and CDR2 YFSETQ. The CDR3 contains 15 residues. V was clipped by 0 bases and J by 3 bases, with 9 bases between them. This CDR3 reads CASSLGGPANEKLFF. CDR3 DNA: TGCGCCAGCAGCTTGGGGGGACCGGCTAATGAAAAACTGTTTTTT.

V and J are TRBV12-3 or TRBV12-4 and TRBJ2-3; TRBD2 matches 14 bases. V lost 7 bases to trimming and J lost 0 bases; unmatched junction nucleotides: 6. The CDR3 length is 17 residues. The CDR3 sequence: CASTGLAGGISTDTQYF. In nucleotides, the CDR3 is TGTGCCAGCACAGGACTAGCGGGGGGTATTAGCACAGATACGCAGTATTTT.

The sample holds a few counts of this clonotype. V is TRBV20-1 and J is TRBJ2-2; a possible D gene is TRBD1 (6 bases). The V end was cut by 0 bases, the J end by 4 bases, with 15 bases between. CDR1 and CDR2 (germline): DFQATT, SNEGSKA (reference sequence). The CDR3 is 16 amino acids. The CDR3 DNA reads TGCAGTGCTAGAGACGTAACAGGGTCGGCCACCGGGGAGCTGTTTTTT. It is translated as CSARDVTGSATGELFF.

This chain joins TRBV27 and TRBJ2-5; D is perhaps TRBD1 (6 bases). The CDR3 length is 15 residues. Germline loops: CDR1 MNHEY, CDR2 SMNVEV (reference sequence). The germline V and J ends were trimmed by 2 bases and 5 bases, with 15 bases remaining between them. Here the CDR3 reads CASSLRGHGLETQYF. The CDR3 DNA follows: TGTGCCAGCAGTTTAAGGGGACACGGGCTGGAGACCCAGTACTTC.

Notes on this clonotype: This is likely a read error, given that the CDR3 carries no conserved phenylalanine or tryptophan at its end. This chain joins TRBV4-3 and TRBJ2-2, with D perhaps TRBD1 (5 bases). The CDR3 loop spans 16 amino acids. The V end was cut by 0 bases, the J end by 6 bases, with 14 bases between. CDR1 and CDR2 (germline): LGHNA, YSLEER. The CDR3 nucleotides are TGCGCCAGCAGCCAAGATAAGTTACAGGCGGCCGGGGAGCTGTTTTAT. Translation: CASSQDKLQAAGELFY.

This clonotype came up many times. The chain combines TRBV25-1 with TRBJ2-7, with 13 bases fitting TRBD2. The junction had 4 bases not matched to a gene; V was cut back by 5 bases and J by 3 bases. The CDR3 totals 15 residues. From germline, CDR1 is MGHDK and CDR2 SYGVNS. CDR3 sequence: CASSTSGRAYYEQYF. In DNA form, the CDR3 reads TGTGCCAGCAGTACTAGCGGGAGGGCTTACTACGAGCAGTACTTC.

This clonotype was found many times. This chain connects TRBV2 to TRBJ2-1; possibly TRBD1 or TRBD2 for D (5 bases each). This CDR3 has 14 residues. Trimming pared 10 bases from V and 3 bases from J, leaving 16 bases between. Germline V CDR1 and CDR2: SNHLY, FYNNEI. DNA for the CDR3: TGTGCCACCTCAGGGACCCCTCGCTACAATGAGCAGTTCTTC. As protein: CATSGTPRYNEQFF.

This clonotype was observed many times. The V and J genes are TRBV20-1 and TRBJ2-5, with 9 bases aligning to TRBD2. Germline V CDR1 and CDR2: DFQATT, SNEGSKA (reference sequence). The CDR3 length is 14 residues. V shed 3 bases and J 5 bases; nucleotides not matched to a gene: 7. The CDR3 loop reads CSARGREGRETQYF. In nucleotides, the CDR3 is TGCAGTGCTAGGGGGCGGGAGGGCCGCGAGACCCAGTACTTC.

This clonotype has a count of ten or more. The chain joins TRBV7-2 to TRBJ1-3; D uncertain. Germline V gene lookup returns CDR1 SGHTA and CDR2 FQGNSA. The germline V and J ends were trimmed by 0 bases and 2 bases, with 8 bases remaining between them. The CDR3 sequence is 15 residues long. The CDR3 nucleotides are TGTGCCAGCAGCTTAGCGTTTGGCACTGGAAACACCATATATTTT. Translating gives CASSLAFGTGNTIYF.

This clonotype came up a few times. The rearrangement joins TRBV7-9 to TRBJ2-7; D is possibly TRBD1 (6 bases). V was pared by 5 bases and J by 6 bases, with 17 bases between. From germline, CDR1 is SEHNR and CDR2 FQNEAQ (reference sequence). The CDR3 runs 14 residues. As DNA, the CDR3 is TGTGCCAGCAGCCTCCCACAGGGAAAGCGCGAGCAGTACTTC. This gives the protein CASSLPQGKREQYF.

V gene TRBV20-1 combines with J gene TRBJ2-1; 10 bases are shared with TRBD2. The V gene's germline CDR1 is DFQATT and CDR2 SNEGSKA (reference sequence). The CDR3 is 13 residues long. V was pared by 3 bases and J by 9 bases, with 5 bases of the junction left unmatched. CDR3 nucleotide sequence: TGCAGTGCTAGCGGGACTAGCGCAGCTGAGCAGTTCTTC. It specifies CSASGTSAAEQFF.

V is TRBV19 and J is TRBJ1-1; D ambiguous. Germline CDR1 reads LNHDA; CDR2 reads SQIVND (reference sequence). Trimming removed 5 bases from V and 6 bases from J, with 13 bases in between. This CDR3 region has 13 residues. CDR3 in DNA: TGTGCCAGTAGTGTCATAAGTGGGCCTGAAGCTTTCTTT. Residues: CASSVISGPEAFF.

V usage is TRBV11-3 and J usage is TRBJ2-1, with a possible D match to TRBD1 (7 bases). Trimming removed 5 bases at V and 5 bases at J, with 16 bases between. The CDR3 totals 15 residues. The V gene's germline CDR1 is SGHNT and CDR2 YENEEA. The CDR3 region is CASSQGGVSDNEQFF. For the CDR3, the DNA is TGTGCCAGCAGCCAGGGGGGTGTTTCGGACAATGAGCAGTTCTTC.

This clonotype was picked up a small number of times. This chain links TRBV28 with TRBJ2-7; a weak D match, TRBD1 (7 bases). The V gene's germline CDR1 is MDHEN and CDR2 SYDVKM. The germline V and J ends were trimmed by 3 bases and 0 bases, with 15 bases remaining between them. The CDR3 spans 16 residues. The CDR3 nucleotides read TGTGCCAGCAGTTTGGAGGGGGCGGCGTACTCCTACGAGCAGTACGTC. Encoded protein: CASSLEGAAYSYEQYV.

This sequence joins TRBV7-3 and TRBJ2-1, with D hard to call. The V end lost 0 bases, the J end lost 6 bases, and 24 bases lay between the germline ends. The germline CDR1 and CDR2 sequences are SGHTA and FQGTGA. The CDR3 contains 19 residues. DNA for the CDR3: TGTGCCAGCAGCTTAACTACGAGCGATACGTCTCCATCCCCCAATGAGCAGTTCTTC. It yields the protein CASSLTTSDTSPSPNEQFF.

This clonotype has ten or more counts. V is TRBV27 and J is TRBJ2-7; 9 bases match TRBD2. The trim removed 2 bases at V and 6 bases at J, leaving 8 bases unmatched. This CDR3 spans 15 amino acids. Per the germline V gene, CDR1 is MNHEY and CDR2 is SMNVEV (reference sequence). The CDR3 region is CASSLGVAGVVEQYF. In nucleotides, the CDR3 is TGTGCCAGCAGTTTAGGGGTAGCGGGAGTTGTCGAGCAGTACTTC.

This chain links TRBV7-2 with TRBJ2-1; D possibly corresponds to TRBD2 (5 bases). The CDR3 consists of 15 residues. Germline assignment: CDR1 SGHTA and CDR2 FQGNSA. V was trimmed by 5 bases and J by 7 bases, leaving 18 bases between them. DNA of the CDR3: TGTGCCAGCAGCCCACCGGCGGGTCGCGGGAATGAGCAGTTCTTC. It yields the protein CASSPPAGRGNEQFF.

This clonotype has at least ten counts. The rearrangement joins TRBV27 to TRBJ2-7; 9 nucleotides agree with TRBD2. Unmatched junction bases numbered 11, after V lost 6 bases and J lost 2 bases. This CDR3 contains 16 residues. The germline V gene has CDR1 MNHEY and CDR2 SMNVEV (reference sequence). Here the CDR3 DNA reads TGTGCCAGCAGCAAAGCCCCGGGACTAGCCACCTACGAGCAGTACTTC. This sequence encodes CASSKAPGLATYEQYF.

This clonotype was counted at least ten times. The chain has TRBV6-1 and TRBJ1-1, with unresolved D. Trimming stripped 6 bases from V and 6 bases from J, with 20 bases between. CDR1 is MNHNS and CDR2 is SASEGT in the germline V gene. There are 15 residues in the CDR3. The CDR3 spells CASRGLRGVIAEAFF. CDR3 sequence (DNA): TGTGCCAGCAGGGGCCTGCGGGGAGTGATCGCTGAAGCTTTCTTT.

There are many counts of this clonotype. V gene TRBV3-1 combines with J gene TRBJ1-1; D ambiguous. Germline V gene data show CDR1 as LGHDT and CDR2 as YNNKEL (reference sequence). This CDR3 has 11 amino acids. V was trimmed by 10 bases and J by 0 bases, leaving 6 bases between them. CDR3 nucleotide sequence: TGTGCCACCTCTGTGAACACTGAAGCTTTCTTT. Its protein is CATSVNTEAFF.

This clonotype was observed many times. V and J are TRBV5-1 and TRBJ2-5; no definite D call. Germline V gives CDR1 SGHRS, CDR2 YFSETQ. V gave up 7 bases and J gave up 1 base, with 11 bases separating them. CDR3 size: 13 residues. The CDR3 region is CASGSPLQETQYF. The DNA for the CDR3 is TGCGCCAGCGGCTCCCCGCTCCAAGAGACCCAGTACTTC.

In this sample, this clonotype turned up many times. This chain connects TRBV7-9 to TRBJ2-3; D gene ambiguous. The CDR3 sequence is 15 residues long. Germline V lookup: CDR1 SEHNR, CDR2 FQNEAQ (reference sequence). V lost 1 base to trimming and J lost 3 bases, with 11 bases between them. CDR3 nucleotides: TGTGCCAGCAGCTTAGGGATGACGGAAACAGATACGCAGTATTTT. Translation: CASSLGMTETDTQYF.

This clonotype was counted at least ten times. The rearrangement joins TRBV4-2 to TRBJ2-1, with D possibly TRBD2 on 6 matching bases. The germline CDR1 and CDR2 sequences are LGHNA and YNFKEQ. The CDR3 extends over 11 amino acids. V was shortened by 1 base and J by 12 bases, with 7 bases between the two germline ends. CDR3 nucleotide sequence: TGTGCCAGCAGCCAAGTGGGGGGGCAGTTCTTC. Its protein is CASSQVGGQFF.

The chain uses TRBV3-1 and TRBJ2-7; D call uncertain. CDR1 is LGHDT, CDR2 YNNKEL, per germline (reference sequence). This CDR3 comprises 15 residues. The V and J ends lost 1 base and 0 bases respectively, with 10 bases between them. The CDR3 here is CASSQANALSYEQYF. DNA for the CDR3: TGTGCCAGCAGCCAAGCCAATGCCCTCTCCTACGAGCAGTACTTC.

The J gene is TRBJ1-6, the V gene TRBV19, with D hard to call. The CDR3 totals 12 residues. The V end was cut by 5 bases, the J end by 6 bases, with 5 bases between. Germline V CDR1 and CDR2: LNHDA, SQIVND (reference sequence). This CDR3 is CASSDVNSPLHF. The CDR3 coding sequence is TGTGCCAGTAGTGACGTTAATTCACCCCTCCACTTT.

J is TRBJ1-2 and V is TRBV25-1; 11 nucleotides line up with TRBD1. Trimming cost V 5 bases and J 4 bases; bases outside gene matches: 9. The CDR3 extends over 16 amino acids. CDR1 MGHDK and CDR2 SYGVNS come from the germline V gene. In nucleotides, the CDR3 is TGTGCCAGCAGTCAAGCCCCCGGGACAGGGGGCTATGGCTACACCTTC. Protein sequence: CASSQAPGTGGYGYTF.

The CDR3 sequence: CASTGMGDGIWIQYF. The CDR3 nucleotides are TGTGCCAGCACGGGTATGGGGGACGGAATTTGGATTCAGTACTTC. The chain employs TRBV6-2 or TRBV6-3 and TRBJ2-4; TRBD1 or TRBD2 may be the D gene (5 bases each). The V end lost 7 bases, the J end lost 10 bases, and 23 bases lay between the germline ends. The germline V gene has CDR1 MNHEY and CDR2 SVGEGT. The CDR3 loop spans 15 amino acids.